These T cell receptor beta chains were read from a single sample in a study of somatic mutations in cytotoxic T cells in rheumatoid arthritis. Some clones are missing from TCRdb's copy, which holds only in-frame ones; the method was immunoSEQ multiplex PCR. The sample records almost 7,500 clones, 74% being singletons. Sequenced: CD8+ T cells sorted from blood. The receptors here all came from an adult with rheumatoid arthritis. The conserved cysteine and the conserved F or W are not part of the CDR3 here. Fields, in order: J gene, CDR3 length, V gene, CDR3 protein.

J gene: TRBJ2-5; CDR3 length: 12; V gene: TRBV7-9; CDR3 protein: ASSLVGREETQY
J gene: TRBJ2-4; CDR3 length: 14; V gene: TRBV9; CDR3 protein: ASSVGLAGTKNIQY
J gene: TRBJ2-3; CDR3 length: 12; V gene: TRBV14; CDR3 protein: ASSRYRGRDTQY
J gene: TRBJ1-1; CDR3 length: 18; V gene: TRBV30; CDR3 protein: AWSPLGTRTLGAMNTEAF
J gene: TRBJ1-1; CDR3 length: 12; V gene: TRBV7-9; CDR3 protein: ASSSVTPTIEAF
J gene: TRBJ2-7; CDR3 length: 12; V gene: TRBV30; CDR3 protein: AWSSGQGSYEQY
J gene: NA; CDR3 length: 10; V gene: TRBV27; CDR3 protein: ASSPDYYEQY
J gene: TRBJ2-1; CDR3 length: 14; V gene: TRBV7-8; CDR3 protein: ASSTGGLEIYNEQF
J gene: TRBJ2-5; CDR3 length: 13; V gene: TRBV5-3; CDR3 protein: ARSYRQGRRETQY
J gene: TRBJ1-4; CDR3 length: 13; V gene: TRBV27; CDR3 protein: ASGLATGTNEKLF
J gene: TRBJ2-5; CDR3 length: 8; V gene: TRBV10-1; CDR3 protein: AAMRGTQY
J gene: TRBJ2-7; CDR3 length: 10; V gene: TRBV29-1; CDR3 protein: SAVGPEYEQY
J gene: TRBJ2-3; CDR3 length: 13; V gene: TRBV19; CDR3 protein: ASRSLAGDTDTQY
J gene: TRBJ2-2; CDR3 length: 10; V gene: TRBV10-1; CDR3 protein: ASSSWSGELF
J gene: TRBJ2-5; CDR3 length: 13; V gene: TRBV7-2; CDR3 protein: ASSLARQGSSAQY
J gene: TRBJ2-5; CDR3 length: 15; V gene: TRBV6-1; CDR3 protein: ASSEPLLAGEEETQY
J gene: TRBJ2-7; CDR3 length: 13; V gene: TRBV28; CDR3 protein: ASSFTGTGSYEQY
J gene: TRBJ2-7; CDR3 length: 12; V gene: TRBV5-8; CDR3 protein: ASSLTSGRDEQY
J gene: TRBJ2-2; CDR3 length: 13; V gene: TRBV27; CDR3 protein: ASSLSRGLHGELF
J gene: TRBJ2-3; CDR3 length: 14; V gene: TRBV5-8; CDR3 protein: ASSSKTVVRTDTQY
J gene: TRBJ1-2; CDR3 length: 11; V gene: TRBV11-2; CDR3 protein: ASSPGQDYGYT
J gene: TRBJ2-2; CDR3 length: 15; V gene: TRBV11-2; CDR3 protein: ASSIPLGRRYTGELF
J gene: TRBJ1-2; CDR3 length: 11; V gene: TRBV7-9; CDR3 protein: ASSGTGNYGYT
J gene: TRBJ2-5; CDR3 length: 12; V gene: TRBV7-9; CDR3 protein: ASSSSGGRETQY
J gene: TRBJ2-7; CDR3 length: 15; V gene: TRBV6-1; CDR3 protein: ASSERLAGGGDYEQY
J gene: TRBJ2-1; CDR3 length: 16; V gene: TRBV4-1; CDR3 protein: ASSQDLISGGAYNEQF
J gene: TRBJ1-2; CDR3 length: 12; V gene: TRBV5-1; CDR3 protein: ASCSGTGVDGYT
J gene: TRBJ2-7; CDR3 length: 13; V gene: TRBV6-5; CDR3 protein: ASSYSKRPPYEQY
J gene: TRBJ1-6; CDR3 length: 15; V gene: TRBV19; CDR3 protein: ASRRGTRDSYNSPLH
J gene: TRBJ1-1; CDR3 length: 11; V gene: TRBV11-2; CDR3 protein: ASSFGAGSEAF
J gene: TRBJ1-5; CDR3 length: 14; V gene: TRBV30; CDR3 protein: AWSVPGPYSNQPQH
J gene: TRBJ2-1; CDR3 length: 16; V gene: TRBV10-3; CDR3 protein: AISESPGGLAGLDEQF
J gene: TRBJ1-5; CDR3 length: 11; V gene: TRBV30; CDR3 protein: AWSQGGNQPQH
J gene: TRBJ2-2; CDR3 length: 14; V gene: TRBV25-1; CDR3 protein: ASSDKDREVTGELF
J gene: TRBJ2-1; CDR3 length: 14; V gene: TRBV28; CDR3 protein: ASSHGLAARMSEQF
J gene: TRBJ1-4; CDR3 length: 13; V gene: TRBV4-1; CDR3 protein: ASSSSGTGREKLF
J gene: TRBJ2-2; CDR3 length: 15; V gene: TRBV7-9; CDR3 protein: ASSLNTGGIGTGELF
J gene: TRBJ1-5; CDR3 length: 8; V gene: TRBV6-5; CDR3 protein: ASGPGPQH